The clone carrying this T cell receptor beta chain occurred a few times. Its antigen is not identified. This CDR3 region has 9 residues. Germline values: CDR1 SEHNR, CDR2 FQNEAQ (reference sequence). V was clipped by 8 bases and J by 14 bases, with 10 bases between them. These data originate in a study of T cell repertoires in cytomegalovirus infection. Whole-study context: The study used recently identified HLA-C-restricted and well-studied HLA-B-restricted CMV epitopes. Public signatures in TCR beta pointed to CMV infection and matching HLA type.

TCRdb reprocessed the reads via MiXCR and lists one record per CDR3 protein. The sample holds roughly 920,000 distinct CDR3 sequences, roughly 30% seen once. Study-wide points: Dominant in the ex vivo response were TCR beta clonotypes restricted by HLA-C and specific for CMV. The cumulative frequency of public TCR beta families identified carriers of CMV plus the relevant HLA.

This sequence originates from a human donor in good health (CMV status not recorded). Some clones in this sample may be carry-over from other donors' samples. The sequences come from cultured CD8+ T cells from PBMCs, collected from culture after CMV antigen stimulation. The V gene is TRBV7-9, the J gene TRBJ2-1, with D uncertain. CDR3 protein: CASLPGEFF. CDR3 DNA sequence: TGTGCCAGCCTGCCGGGTGAGTTCTTC.